This T cell receptor (beta chain) was retrieved from a study of blood T cell repertoires in COVID-19. The wider study: Samples taken during acute and convalescent COVID-19 were collected in the United States, Italy and Spain. PBMCs, B-cell-depleted T cells, or T cells were the source of the cDNA or gDNA that made up the material.

Original processing methods: Counts of nucleated cells, estimated from reference gene primer amplification, were obtained. Profiled with immunoSEQ multiplex PCR; TCRdb holds only in-frame clones, not every one. The DNA was the basis for D and trimming; V, J and clone size are from that table. The top ten hold roughly 5% of the sample, which has about 30,000 clones, approximately 90% seen once. The CDR3 length is 14 residues. Losses at the gene ends were 6 bases for V and 7 bases for J; bases not matched to a gene: 8. CDR1 is LGHDT and CDR2 is YNNKEL in the germline V gene (reference sequence). Sequenced sample: peripheral blood. This TCR came from a man aged 55 to 70 with active COVID-19. The V gene is TRBV3-1 (or the pseudogene TRBV3-2), the J gene TRBJ2-1, with 8 bases fitting TRBD2. The CDR3 sequence is CASSFGLAGNEQFF. The CDR3 nucleotides are TGTGCCAGCAGTTTCGGACTAGCTGGGAATGAGCAGTTCTTC.